This passage covers 16 T cell receptor beta chains from one sample sequenced in a study of OX40 agonist ivuxolimab in advanced cancers. Sequencing was performed with immunoSEQ multiplex PCR; in TCRdb, only in-frame clones are kept and a portion is missing. The table records nearly 80,000 clones, 91% of them present only once. The source material was CD4+ or CD8+ T cells sorted from blood, sampled in a trial of the OX40 agonist ivuxolimab. These receptors were taken from an adult with an advanced solid tumor such as melanoma, head and neck, liver or kidney cancer.

This chain connects TRBV5-8 to TRBJ2-2; weak D call: TRBD1 (6 bases). Between the trimmed V and J ends, which lost 2 bases and 7 bases, there was a span of 15 bases. The CDR3 has 15 residues. In germline, CDR1 is SGHTS, CDR2 YDEGEE. In DNA form, the CDR3 reads TGTGCCAGCAGCTTAAGGACAGCGAGGAGCGGGGAGCTGTTTTTT. Translation gives CASSLRTARSGELFF.

The V and J genes are TRBV18 and TRBJ2-3; unclear D gene. The germline V and J ends were trimmed by 0 bases and 0 bases, with 10 bases remaining between them. The CDR3 spans 16 residues. The germline CDR1 and CDR2 sequences are KGHSH and LQKENI. Here the CDR3 reads CASSPPGGPSTDTQYF. The CDR3 region has the DNA TGTGCCAGCTCACCACCTGGCGGCCCTAGCACAGATACGCAGTATTTT.

The chain combines TRBV5-1 with TRBJ2-4; D is ambiguous. CDR1 SGHRS and CDR2 YFSETQ come from the germline V gene. The CDR3 totals 14 residues. Deletions cut 0 bases from V and 3 bases from J, with 7 bases between. This CDR3 reads CASSLGTNKNIQYF. The CDR3 coding sequence is TGCGCCAGCAGCTTGGGGACCAACAAAAACATTCAGTACTTC.

The V and J genes are TRBV7-3 and TRBJ2-1; 7 nucleotides align to TRBD2. V lost 2 bases and J lost 8; bases outside the gene matches: 12. Germline V gives CDR1 SGHTA, CDR2 FQGTGA. The CDR3 length is 16 residues. The CDR3 DNA reads TGTGCCAGCAGCTTACTCGGTGGCGGGAGTATAGATGAGCAGTTCTTC. It encodes CASSLLGGGSIDEQFF. Full variable domain (rest looked up from reference TRBV7-3 and TRBJ2-1): GAGVSQTPSNKVTEKGKYVELRCDPISGHTALYWYRQSLGQGPEFLIYFQGTGAADDSGLPNDRFFAVRPEGSVSTLKIQRTERGDSAVYLCASSLLGGGSIDEQFFGPGTRLTVL.

This sequence joins TRBV18 and TRBJ2-7; D unclear. Per the germline V gene, CDR1 is KGHSH and CDR2 is LQKENI. The CDR3 length is 14 residues. V lost 6 bases to trimming and J lost 0 bases, with 12 bases between them. CDR3 nucleotides: TGTGCCAGCTCCACCTGGACCGACTCCTACGAGCAGTACTTC. Its protein is CASSTWTDSYEQYF.

The rearrangement links TRBV6-5 to TRBJ1-4, with 9 bases identical to TRBD1. Looked up from germline, CDR1 is MNHEY and CDR2 is SVGAGI. The CDR3 spans 14 residues. V dropped 6 bases and J dropped 3; count of bases not matched to a gene: 2. The CDR3 nucleotides read TGTGCCAGCAGACAGGGGGCTGCTAATGAAAAACTGTTTTTT. Translated, it gives CASRQGAANEKLFF.

This clone came up a few times. J is TRBJ1-2 and V is TRBV12-5; 7 bases are shared with TRBD1. Germline V gene lookup returns CDR1 LGHNT and CDR2 FRNRAP. The CDR3 is 13 residues long. V was clipped by 2 bases and J by 9 bases; unmatched bases: 6. This CDR3 reads CASGLRGLQRYTF. Here the CDR3 DNA reads TGTGCTAGTGGTTTGAGGGGGCTCCAGCGCTACACCTTC.

The V call is TRBV6-5, the J call TRBJ2-7; D possibly corresponds to TRBD1 (8 bases). V lost 5 bases, J lost 5 bases, and 16 bases lay in between. There are 14 residues in the CDR3. The germline CDR1 and CDR2 sequences are MNHEY and SVGAGI. The CDR3 loop is CASSSGTGFHEQYF. CDR3 coding DNA: TGTGCCAGCAGTAGCGGGACAGGTTTCCACGAGCAGTACTTC.

The V call is TRBV5-4, the J call TRBJ1-1; no clear D gene. With 3 bases removed from V and 0 bases from J, the gap between germline ends came to 9 bases. Germline V lookup: CDR1 SGHNT, CDR2 YYREEE (reference sequence). The CDR3 contains 14 residues. This chain's CDR3 is CASSSGLMNTEAFF. CDR3 bases: TGTGCCAGCAGCTCCGGCCTTATGAACACTGAAGCTTTCTTT.

V is TRBV6-5 and J is TRBJ1-5; TRBD1 aligns across 8 bases. J gave up 7 bases and V 9 bases, and 8 bases lay outside the gene matches. The CDR3 runs to 13 residues. Germline CDR1 reads MNHEY; CDR2 reads SVGAGI. The CDR3 is CASKGQGGQPQHF. The DNA for the CDR3 is TGTGCCAGTAAAGGACAGGGTGGGCAGCCCCAGCATTTT.

The chain employs TRBV19 and TRBJ2-6; D not resolved. V was trimmed by 6 bases and J by 0 bases, leaving 12 bases between them. Germline V CDR1 and CDR2: LNHDA, SQIVND (reference sequence). This CDR3 region has 16 residues. CDR3 residues: CASSRGEVSGANVLTF. The CDR3 coding sequence is TGTGCCAGTAGCCGAGGAGAAGTCTCTGGGGCCAACGTCCTGACTTTC.

This sequence joins TRBV28 and TRBJ2-1, with 9 bases that match TRBD2. CDR3 length equals 18 residues. Germline CDR1 reads MDHEN; CDR2 reads SYDVKM. Trimming removed 6 bases from V and 7 bases from J; junction bases left unmatched: 19. CDR3 sequence reads: CASRGAAGGASGSNEQFF. The CDR3 DNA follows: TGTGCCAGCAGGGGCGCAGCGGGAGGTGCCTCTGGTAGTAATGAGCAGTTCTTC.

This chain uses TRBV30 with TRBJ2-5, with 9 bases that match TRBD2. The CDR3 extends over 13 amino acids. Trimming removed 3 bases from V and 7 bases from J; junction bases left unmatched: 6. Germline V CDR1 and CDR2: GTSNPN, SVGIG (reference sequence). The CDR3 region has the DNA TGTGCCTGGAGAATAGGCGGGGGGGGGACCCAGTACTTC. This gives the protein CAWRIGGGGTQYF.

The rearrangement joins TRBV5-4 to TRBJ2-7; TRBD2 matches 8 bases. This CDR3 contains 15 residues. V gave up 0 bases and J gave up 3 bases; unmatched junction bases: 5. Germline V CDR1 and CDR2: SGHNT, YYREEE (reference sequence). The CDR3 region is CASSLGGSGNYEQYF. The DNA for the CDR3 is TGTGCCAGCAGCTTGGGGGGTAGCGGGAACTACGAGCAGTACTTC.

V is TRBV7-2 and J is TRBJ1-2; D might be TRBD1 (6 bases). The CDR3 has 13 amino acids. Germline V gene sequence: CDR1 SGHTA, CDR2 FQGNSA. The V and J ends lost 1 base and 7 bases respectively, with 10 bases between them. The CDR3 here is CASSLGQGFGYTF. The CDR3 DNA follows: TGTGCCAGCAGCTTAGGGCAGGGGTTTGGCTACACCTTC.

In its sample, this clone was seen a few times. This chain's CDR3 is CASGTGVGYTF. In DNA form, the CDR3 reads TGTGCCAGCGGGACAGGGGTCGGCTACACCTTC. The V and J genes are TRBV28 and TRBJ1-2; 10 nucleotides align to TRBD1. The germline V gene has CDR1 MDHEN and CDR2 SYDVKM. The CDR3 totals 11 residues. After removal of 8 bases from V and 8 bases from J, the junction contained 2 bases not matched to a gene.